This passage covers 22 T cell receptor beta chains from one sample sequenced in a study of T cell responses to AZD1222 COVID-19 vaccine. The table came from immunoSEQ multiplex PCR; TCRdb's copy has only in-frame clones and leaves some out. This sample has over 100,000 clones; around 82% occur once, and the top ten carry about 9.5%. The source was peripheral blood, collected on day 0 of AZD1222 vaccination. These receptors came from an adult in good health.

Here the CDR3 DNA reads TGTGCCAGCAGCCCACAGGACAGGGGCGAGCAGTACTTC. Translating gives CASSPQDRGEQYF. V is TRBV11-2 and J is TRBJ2-7, with TRBD1 identical over 9 bases. The V gene's germline CDR1 is SGHAT and CDR2 FQNNGV. J lost 6 bases, V lost 5 bases, and 5 bases had no gene match. The CDR3 consists of 13 residues.

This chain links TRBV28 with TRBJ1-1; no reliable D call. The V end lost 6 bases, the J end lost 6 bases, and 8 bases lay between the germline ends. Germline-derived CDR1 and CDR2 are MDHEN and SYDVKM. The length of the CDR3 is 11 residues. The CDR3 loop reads CASRGQAEAFF. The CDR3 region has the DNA TGTGCCAGCAGGGGCCAAGCTGAAGCTTTCTTT.

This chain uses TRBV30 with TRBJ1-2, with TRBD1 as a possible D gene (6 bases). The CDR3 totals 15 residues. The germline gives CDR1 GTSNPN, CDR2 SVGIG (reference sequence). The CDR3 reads CAAQQGSGLSGGYTF. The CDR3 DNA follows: TGTGCGGCGCAACAGGGAAGCGGGCTATCGGGGGGCTACACCTTC. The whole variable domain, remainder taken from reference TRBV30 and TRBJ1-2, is SQTIHQWPATLVQPVGSPLSLECTVEGTSNPNLYWYRQAAGRGLQLLFYSVGIGQISSEVPQNLSASRPQDRQFILSSKKLLLSDSGFYLCAAQQGSGLSGGYTFGSGTRLTVV.

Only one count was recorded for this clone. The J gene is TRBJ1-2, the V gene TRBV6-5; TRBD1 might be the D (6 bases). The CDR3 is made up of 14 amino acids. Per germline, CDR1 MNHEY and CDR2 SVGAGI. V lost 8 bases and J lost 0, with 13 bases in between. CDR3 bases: TGTGCCAGCCGCGAGGGGGGGACTAACTATGGCTACACCTTC. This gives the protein CASREGGTNYGYTF.

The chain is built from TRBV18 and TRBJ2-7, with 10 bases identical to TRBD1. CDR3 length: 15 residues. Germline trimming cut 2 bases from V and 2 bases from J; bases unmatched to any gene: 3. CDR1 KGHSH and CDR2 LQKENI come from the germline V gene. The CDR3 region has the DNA TGTGCCAGCTCACCAAAGACAGGGGGCCCCTACGAGCAGTACTTC. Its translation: CASSPKTGGPYEQYF.

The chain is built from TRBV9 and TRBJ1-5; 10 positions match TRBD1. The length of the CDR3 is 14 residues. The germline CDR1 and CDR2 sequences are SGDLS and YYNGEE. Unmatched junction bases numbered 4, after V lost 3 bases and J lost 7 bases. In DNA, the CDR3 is TGTGCCAGCAGCGCCGGACAGGGGGAACAGCCCCAGCATTTT. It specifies CASSAGQGEQPQHF.

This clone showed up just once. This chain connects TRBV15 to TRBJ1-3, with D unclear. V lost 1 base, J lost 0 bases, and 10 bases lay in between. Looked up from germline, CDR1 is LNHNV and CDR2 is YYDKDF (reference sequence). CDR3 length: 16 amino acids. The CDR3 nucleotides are TGTGCCACCAGCAGAGCTAAGGGAGTCTCTGGAAACACCATATATTTT. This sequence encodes CATSRAKGVSGNTIYF. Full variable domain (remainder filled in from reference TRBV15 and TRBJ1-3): DAMVIQNPRYQVTQFGKPVTLSCSQTLNHNVMYWYQQKSSQAPKLLFHYYDKDFNNEADTPDNFQSRRPNTSFCFLDIRSPGLGDTAMYLCATSRAKGVSGNTIYFGEGSWLTVV.

CDR3 nucleotides: TGTGCCAGCAGTGAACCCGGGACAGGGTCCTACGAGCAGTACTTC. It translates to CASSEPGTGSYEQYF. This chain links TRBV25-1 with TRBJ2-7, with 9 bases aligning to TRBD1. The CDR3 covers 15 residues. Germline CDR1 and CDR2: MGHDK and SYGVNS. With V trimmed by 2 bases and J by 1 base, 3 bases remained unmatched.

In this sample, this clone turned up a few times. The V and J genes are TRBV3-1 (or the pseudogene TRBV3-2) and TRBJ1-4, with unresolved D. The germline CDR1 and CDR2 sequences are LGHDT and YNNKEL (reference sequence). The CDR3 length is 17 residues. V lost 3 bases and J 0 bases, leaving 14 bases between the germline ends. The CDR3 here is CASSHEGDPATNEKLFF. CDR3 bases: TGTGCCAGCAGCCACGAGGGAGACCCTGCAACTAATGAAAAACTGTTTTTT.

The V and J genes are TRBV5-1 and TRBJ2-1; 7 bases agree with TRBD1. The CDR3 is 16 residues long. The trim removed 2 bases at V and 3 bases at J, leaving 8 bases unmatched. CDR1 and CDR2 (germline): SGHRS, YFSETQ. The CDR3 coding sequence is TGCGCCAGCAGCTTTGGGGACAGCGGAGTCTACAATGAGCAGTTCTTC. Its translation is CASSFGDSGVYNEQFF.

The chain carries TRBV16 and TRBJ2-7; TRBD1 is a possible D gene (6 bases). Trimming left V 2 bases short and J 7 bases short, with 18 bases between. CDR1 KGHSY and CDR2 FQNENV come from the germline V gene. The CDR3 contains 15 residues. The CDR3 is CASSQVPRGLGEQYF. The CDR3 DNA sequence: TGTGCCAGCAGCCAAGTACCCAGGGGTTTAGGTGAGCAGTACTTC.

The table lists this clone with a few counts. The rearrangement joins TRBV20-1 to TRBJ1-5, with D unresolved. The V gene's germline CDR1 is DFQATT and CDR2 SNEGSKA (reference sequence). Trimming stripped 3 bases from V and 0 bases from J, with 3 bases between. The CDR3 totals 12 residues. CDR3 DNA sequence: TGCAGTGCTAGTCCTAGCAATCAGCCCCAGCATTTT. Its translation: CSASPSNQPQHF.

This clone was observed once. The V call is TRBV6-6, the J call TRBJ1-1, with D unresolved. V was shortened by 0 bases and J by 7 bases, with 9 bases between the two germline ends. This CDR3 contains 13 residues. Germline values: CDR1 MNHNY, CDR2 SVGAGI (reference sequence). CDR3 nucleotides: TGTGCCAGCAGTTACTCGATCGGGGTTGAAGCTTTCTTT. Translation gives CASSYSIGVEAFF.

The CDR3 DNA sequence: TGTGCCAGCAGCCCCAGGTCCTGGGGCACTGAAGCTTTCTTT. Its protein is CASSPRSWGTEAFF. The V gene is TRBV27, the J gene TRBJ1-1; D remains ambiguous. The CDR3 length is 14 residues. CDR1 is MNHEY, CDR2 SMNVEV, per germline (reference sequence). Trimming took off 6 bases at V and 4 bases at J, with 15 bases between the two ends.

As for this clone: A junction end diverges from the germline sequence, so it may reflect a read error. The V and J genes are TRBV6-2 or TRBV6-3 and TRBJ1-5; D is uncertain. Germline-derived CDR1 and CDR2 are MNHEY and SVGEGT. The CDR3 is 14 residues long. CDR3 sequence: CASSQTTSSQPQHF. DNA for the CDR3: TGTGCCAGCAGCCAAACAACGAGCAGTCAGCCCCAGCATTTT.

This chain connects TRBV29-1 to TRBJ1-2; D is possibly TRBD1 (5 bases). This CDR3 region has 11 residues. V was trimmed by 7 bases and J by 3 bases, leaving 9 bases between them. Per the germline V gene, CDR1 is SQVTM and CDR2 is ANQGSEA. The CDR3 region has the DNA TGCAGCGGGGGCGGCTACTATGGCTACACCTTC. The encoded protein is CSGGGYYGYTF. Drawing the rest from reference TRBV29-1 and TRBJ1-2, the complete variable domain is SAVISQKPSRDICQRGTSLTIQCQVDSQVTMMFWYRQQPGQSLTLIATANQGSEATYESGFVIDKFPISRPNLTFSTLTVSNMSPEDSSIYLCSGGGYYGYTFGSGTRLTVV.

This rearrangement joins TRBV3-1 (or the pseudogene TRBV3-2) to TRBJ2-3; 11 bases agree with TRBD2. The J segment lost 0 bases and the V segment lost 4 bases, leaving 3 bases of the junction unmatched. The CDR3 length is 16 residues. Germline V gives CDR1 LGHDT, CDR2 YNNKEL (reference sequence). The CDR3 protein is CASSLRLAGSTDTQYF. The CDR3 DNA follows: TGTGCCAGCAGCCTCCGACTAGCGGGAAGCACAGATACGCAGTATTTT.

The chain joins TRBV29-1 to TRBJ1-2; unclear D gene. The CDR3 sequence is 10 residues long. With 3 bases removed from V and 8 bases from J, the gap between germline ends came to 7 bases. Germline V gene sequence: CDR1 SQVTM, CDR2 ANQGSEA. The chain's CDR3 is CSVDPPGYTF. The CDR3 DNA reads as TGCAGCGTTGATCCCCCCGGCTACACCTTC.

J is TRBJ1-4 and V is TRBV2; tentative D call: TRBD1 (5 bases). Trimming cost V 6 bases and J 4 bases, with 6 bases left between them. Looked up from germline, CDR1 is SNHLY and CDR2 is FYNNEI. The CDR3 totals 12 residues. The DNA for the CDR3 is TGTGCCAGCAGGGGACTTAATGAAAAACTGTTTTTT. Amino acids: CASRGLNEKLFF.

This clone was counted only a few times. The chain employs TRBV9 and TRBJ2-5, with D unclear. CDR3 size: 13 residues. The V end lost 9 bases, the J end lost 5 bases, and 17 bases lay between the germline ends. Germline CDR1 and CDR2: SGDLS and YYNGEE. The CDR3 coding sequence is TGTGCCACCCCGGCCCCTCAGGAGGAGACCCAGTACTTC. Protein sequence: CATPAPQEETQYF.

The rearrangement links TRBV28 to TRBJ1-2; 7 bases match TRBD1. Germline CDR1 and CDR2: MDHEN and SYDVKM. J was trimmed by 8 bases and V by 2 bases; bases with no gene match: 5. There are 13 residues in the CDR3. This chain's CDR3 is CASSLPGGGGYTF. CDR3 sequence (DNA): TGTGCCAGCAGTTTACCAGGGGGTGGCGGCTACACCTTC.

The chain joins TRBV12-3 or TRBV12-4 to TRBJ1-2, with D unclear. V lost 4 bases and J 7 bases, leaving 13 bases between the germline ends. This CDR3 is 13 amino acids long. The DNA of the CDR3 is TGTGCCAGCAGTTATCGGTATTTCGGTGGCTACACCTTC. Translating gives CASSYRYFGGYTF.